Listed here are 3 T cell receptor beta chains from one sample, sequenced in a study of T-cell reconstitution after alpha-beta-depleted transplantation in children (dated by TCRdb to about 2016). Library preparation employed PCR. The data were produced on an Illumina HiSeq 2500. To normalize quantification of the TCRbeta repertoire, the TCR libraries were built with molecular barcoding that relied on unique molecular identifiers. The raw public reads went through TCRdb reprocessing: fastp at Q25, MiXCR clone calling, in-frame beta chains kept. Each CDR3 protein appears once, grouped with its most common genes and DNA. The table for this sample lists around 700,000 distinct CDR3 sequences; 10% to 15% of them were counted only once. 0.79% of the sample comes from the top ten. The meaning of the sample's treatment or condition label: allogeneic hematopoietic cell transplantation with graft depleted of TCRalphabeta T cells and CD19 B cells.

The sequences come from PBMCs, collected before TCRalphabeta/CD19-depleted stem cell transplant. These TCRs come from a girl aged 2-10 years with congenital amegakaryocytic thrombocytopenia, due to receive a stem cell transplant.

In this sample, this clonotype turned up a few times. The rearrangement links TRBV18 to TRBJ1-5, with D perhaps TRBD1 (5 bases). The CDR3 is 14 residues long. Trimming left V 6 bases short and J 4 bases short, with 13 bases between. Germline V CDR1 and CDR2: KGHSH, LQKENI. The DNA for the CDR3 is TGTGCCAGCTCGCCGACAGACACAAATCAGCCCCAGCATTTT. Residues: CASSPTDTNQPQHF.

The chain recombines TRBV5-1 with TRBJ2-7, with 8 bases fitting TRBD2. V lost 5 bases to trimming and J lost 3 bases; unmatched junction nucleotides: 7. There are 14 residues in the CDR3. The germline V gene has CDR1 SGHRS and CDR2 YFSETQ. For the CDR3, the DNA is TGCGCCAGCAGTCTGCGGACTAGCAGCTACGAGCAGTACTTC. It translates to CASSLRTSSYEQYF. Filled out from reference TRBV5-1 and TRBJ2-7, the complete variable domain reads KAGVTQTPRYLIKTRGQQVTLSCSPISGHRSVSWYQQTPGQGLQFLFEYFSETQRNKGNFPGRFSGRQFSNSRSEMNVSTLELGDSALYLCASSLRTSSYEQYFGPGTRLTVT.

V and J are TRBV20-1 and TRBJ2-1, with 9 nucleotides matching TRBD2. V shed 4 bases, J shed 8 bases, and the junction held 9 bases outside the gene matches. The CDR3 loop spans 14 amino acids. CDR1 and CDR2 (germline): DFQATT, SNEGSKA (reference sequence). The CDR3 protein is CSATAGGQTHEQFF. The CDR3 DNA reads as TGCAGTGCTACAGCGGGAGGCCAGACTCATGAGCAGTTCTTC.